The 30 T cell receptor beta chains reported below all come from one sample, sequenced in a study of response to subunit inactivated influenza vaccine. TCRdb reprocessed the RT-PCR reads via MiXCR and lists one record per CDR3 protein. The sample yields roughly 790,000 distinct CDR3 sequences, approximately 22% seen once. Specimen: PBMCs from blood, collected around 5 days after vaccination. Receptors originate from a man in his fifties who received an inactivated influenza vaccine.

In its sample, this clonotype was seen a few times. The chain couples TRBV18 to TRBJ1-1; 7 positions match TRBD1. The J segment lost 0 bases and the V segment lost 5 bases, leaving 9 bases of the junction unmatched. CDR1 is KGHSH and CDR2 is LQKENI in the germline V gene. The CDR3 has 16 residues. CDR3 sequence (DNA): TGTGCCAGCTCAACGACGAGGACAGGTATGAACACTGAAGCTTTCTTT. It codes for CASSTTRTGMNTEAFF.

This clonotype appeared a few times. The chain uses TRBV18 and TRBJ1-4; TRBD1 matches 12 bases. CDR3 length equals 13 residues. Germline V lookup: CDR1 KGHSH, CDR2 LQKENI. Germline trimming cut 8 bases from V and 9 bases from J; bases unmatched to any gene: 4. The CDR3 DNA reads TGTGCCAGCGTCCGGGACAGGGGGCAAAAACTGTTTTTT. It is translated as CASVRDRGQKLFF.

The rearrangement links TRBV9 to TRBJ2-1, with D perhaps matching TRBD1 (6 bases). Trimming removed 3 bases from V and 5 bases from J, with 21 bases in between. Germline V CDR1 and CDR2: SGDLS, YYNGEE. The length of the CDR3 is 17 residues. CDR3 DNA sequence: TGTGCCAGCAGCGCAACACCGGGACAAGGCGGTCACAATGAGCAGTTCTTC. Its protein is CASSATPGQGGHNEQFF.

This clonotype has only a few counts. This chain links TRBV11-2 with TRBJ1-1; 12 nucleotides match TRBD1. Germline CDR1 reads SGHAT; CDR2 reads FQNNGV. Unmatched junction bases numbered 14, after V lost 7 bases and J lost 5 bases. CDR3 size: 17 residues. CDR3 in amino acids: CASTSRGTGGMGTEAFF. DNA for the CDR3: TGTGCCAGCACCTCGCGCGGGACAGGGGGCATGGGTACTGAAGCTTTCTTT.

This clonotype was observed a few times. This rearrangement joins TRBV7-9 to TRBJ2-2; either TRBD1 or TRBD2 may fit D (5 bases each). This CDR3 is 14 amino acids long. Trimming removed 4 bases at V and 3 bases at J, with 9 bases between. Germline V gene lookup returns CDR1 SEHNR and CDR2 FQNEAQ (reference sequence). CDR3 DNA sequence: TGTGCCAGCAGCTGGGGGTATTACACCGGGGAGCTGTTTTTT. Residues: CASSWGYYTGELFF.

The CDR3 region is CASSSHSNQPQHF. The CDR3 region has the DNA TGTGCCAGCAGCTCCCATAGCAATCAGCCCCAGCATTTT. The chain carries TRBV7-2 and TRBJ1-5, with unresolved D. Per germline, CDR1 SGHTA and CDR2 FQGNSA. Trimming left V 4 bases short and J 0 bases short, with 4 bases between. CDR3 length: 13 residues.

This clonotype has more than one count but fewer than ten. The V and J genes are TRBV20-1 and TRBJ2-3; 13 bases fit TRBD2. Germline V gene sequence: CDR1 DFQATT, CDR2 SNEGSKA (reference sequence). The CDR3 is made up of 18 amino acids. Trimming cost V 1 base and J 3 bases; bases outside gene matches: 10. The CDR3 sequence is CSARVLAGGPSRTDTQYF. The CDR3 DNA reads as TGCAGTGCTAGAGTACTAGCGGGAGGGCCCTCGAGGACAGATACGCAGTATTTT.

This clonotype was detected a few times. V is TRBV28 and J is TRBJ2-5, with 10 bases that match TRBD1. Germline CDR1 and CDR2: MDHEN and SYDVKM. V was pared by 6 bases and J by 6 bases, with 7 bases of the junction left unmatched. CDR3 size: 14 residues. The CDR3: CASSGTGAWQTQYF. The CDR3 nucleotides read TGTGCCAGCAGCGGGACAGGGGCTTGGCAGACCCAGTACTTC.

The V and J genes are TRBV20-1 and TRBJ2-5, with 9 bases aligning to TRBD2. The CDR3 loop spans 14 amino acids. Per the germline V gene, CDR1 is DFQATT and CDR2 is SNEGSKA (reference sequence). The ends lost 1 base at V and 4 bases at J; junction bases unmatched: 4. CDR3 in amino acids: CSARALAGRETQYF. CDR3 in DNA: TGCAGTGCTAGAGCCCTAGCGGGAAGAGAGACCCAGTACTTC.

This clonotype has only a few counts. This chain connects TRBV28 to TRBJ2-5, with D hard to call. V was pared by 3 bases and J by 5 bases, with 25 bases between. Germline values: CDR1 MDHEN, CDR2 SYDVKM. The CDR3 has 18 amino acids. CDR3 in DNA: TGTGCCAGCAGTTTTTCCGATACGCCGTACGGCGTCGGGGAGACCCAGTACTTC. It translates to CASSFSDTPYGVGETQYF. The full variable domain, with the rest looked up from reference TRBV28 and TRBJ2-5, is DVKVTQSSRYLVKRTGEKVFLECVQDMDHENMFWYRQDPGLGLRLIYFSYDVKMKEKGDIPEGYSVSREKKERFSLILESASTNQTSMYLCASSFSDTPYGVGETQYFGPGTRLLVL.

This chain connects TRBV10-3 to TRBJ1-4; D gene uncertain. Trimming removed 2 bases at V and 5 bases at J, with 3 bases between. Germline CDR1 ENHRY, CDR2 SYGVKD. This CDR3 contains 12 residues. The CDR3 reads CAISEGNEKLFF. The CDR3 nucleotides are TGTGCCATCAGTGAGGGAAATGAAAAACTGTTTTTT.

The rearrangement uses TRBV18 and TRBJ2-1; D is uncertain. Germline V gives CDR1 KGHSH, CDR2 LQKENI. Trimming shortened V by 3 bases and J by 3 bases, and 18 bases separated the two germline ends. This CDR3 is 17 amino acids long. The CDR3 protein is CASSPSTPWVRYNEQFF. The CDR3 DNA reads TGTGCCAGCTCACCGTCGACTCCCTGGGTGCGCTACAATGAGCAGTTCTTC.

The chain has TRBV27 and TRBJ2-7; no definite D call. CDR1 MNHEY and CDR2 SMNVEV come from the germline V gene (reference sequence). With 6 bases removed from V and 3 bases from J, the gap between germline ends came to 15 bases. The CDR3 is made up of 14 amino acids. CDR3 in amino acids: CASSTDGRIYEQYF. For the CDR3, the DNA is TGTGCCAGCAGCACGGACGGAAGAATCTACGAGCAGTACTTC.

The chain has TRBV6-1 and TRBJ2-2; D is possibly TRBD2 (6 bases). Germline CDR1 MNHNS, CDR2 SASEGT. CDR3 length: 16 amino acids. V gave up 5 bases and J gave up 0 bases, with 13 bases separating them. The CDR3 bases are TGTGCCAGCAGTACGATGGGCGGGGCGAACACCGGGGAGCTGTTTTTT. Protein: CASSTMGGANTGELFF.

This clonotype showed up just a few times. V usage is TRBV7-9 and J usage is TRBJ2-7; perhaps TRBD2 as D (6 bases). CDR1 is SEHNR, CDR2 FQNEAQ, per germline (reference sequence). V was pared by 3 bases and J by 1 base, with 13 bases between. The CDR3 is made up of 15 amino acids. The DNA for the CDR3 is TGTGCCAGCAGCTTGAGGCGGGACTTTTCCTACGAGCAGTACTTC. Its translation: CASSLRRDFSYEQYF.

The chain links TRBV7-9 to TRBJ2-1, with D maybe TRBD2 (6 bases). V was trimmed by 4 bases and J by 6 bases, leaving 19 bases between them. The V gene's germline CDR1 is SEHNR and CDR2 FQNEAQ (reference sequence). The CDR3 contains 16 residues. CDR3 region: CASSSGLGVGGNEQFF. Here the CDR3 DNA reads TGTGCCAGCAGCTCGGGACTCGGGGTGGGCGGCAATGAGCAGTTCTTC.

This chain joins TRBV14 and TRBJ2-2, with D maybe TRBD1 (5 bases). Trimming pared 3 bases from V and 4 bases from J, leaving 9 bases between. CDR1 SGHDN and CDR2 FVKESK come from the germline V gene. CDR3 length equals 14 residues. The CDR3 reads CASSQLTVTGELFF. The CDR3 DNA sequence: TGTGCCAGCAGCCAGTTGACAGTCACCGGGGAGCTGTTTTTT. Combining the CDR3 with reference TRBV14 and TRBJ2-2 gives the whole variable domain EAGVTQFPSHSVIEKGQTVTLRCDPISGHDNLYWYRRVMGKEIKFLLHFVKESKQDESGMPNNRFLAERTGGTYSTLKVQPAELEDSGVYFCASSQLTVTGELFFGEGSRLTVL.

The chain couples TRBV20-1 to TRBJ2-6; 10 nucleotides agree with TRBD2. Trimming removed 3 bases from V and 1 base from J; junction bases left unmatched: 3. Germline V gene sequence: CDR1 DFQATT, CDR2 SNEGSKA (reference sequence). The CDR3 covers 16 residues. The CDR3 loop is CSASLAGESGANVLTF. The CDR3 region has the DNA TGCAGTGCTAGCCTAGCGGGAGAATCTGGGGCCAACGTCCTGACTTTC.

The chain is built from TRBV27 and TRBJ2-7, with TRBD2 identical over 7 bases. With V trimmed by 2 bases and J by 4 bases, 8 bases remained unmatched. This CDR3 contains 15 residues. Per germline, CDR1 MNHEY and CDR2 SMNVEV (reference sequence). The CDR3 sequence: CASSLMREGLYEQYF. The CDR3 DNA sequence: TGTGCCAGCAGTTTAATGAGGGAGGGCCTGTACGAGCAGTACTTC.

This chain joins TRBV28 and TRBJ2-3; 15 bases are a match to TRBD2. V was pared by 5 bases and J by 4 bases, with 10 bases of the junction left unmatched. The CDR3 runs 18 residues. CDR1 MDHEN and CDR2 SYDVKM come from the germline V gene. The CDR3 loop is CASSAWTSGRGRADTQYF. Written as DNA, the CDR3 is TGTGCCAGCAGTGCCTGGACTAGCGGGAGGGGCAGAGCAGATACGCAGTATTTT.

This clonotype has only a few counts. This chain uses TRBV2 with TRBJ2-3; 10 bases map to TRBD1. Germline loops: CDR1 SNHLY, CDR2 FYNNEI. The V segment lost 1 base and the J segment 4 bases; nucleotides outside the gene matches: 8. CDR3 size: 17 residues. This CDR3 is CASSEGRQGALADTQYF. In DNA, the CDR3 is TGTGCCAGCAGTGAAGGGAGACAGGGGGCTTTGGCAGATACGCAGTATTTT. The variable domain in full, with the rest retrieved from reference TRBV2 and TRBJ2-3, is EPEVTQTPSHQVTQMGQEVILRCVPISNHLYFYWYRQILGQKVEFLVSFYNNEISEKSEIFDDQFSVERPDGSNFTLKIRSTKLEDSAMYFCASSEGRQGALADTQYFGPGTRLTVL.

Here the CDR3 DNA reads TGTGCCAGCAGCTTGCCCGGTAACAACTATGGCTACACCTTC. Amino acid sequence: CASSLPGNNYGYTF. The chain recombines TRBV5-4 with TRBJ1-2; no clear D gene. Germline V gene data show CDR1 as SGHNT and CDR2 as YYREEE (reference sequence). V shed 1 base and J shed 2 bases, with 9 bases lying between them. The CDR3 covers 14 residues. Full variable domain (missing parts from reference TRBV5-4 and TRBJ1-2): ETGVTQSPTHLIKTRGQQVTLRCSSQSGHNTVSWYQQALGQGPQFIFQYYREEENGRGNFPPRFSGLQFPNYSSELNVNALELDDSALYLCASSLPGNNYGYTFGSGTRLTVV.

This chain uses TRBV7-2 with TRBJ2-5; the match to TRBD2 covers 7 bases. V trimming: 2 bases; J trimming: 14 bases; junction bases outside the gene matches: 8. CDR1 and CDR2 from the germline V gene are SGHTA and FQGNSA. The CDR3 contains 12 residues. The CDR3 DNA is TGTGCCAGCAGCTTATCAGGGCTAGCGGACTACTTC. It encodes CASSLSGLADYF.

This clonotype was detected only a few times. The chain combines TRBV7-2 with TRBJ1-4, with D uncertain. The V and J ends lost 1 base and 14 bases respectively, with 14 bases between them. Looked up from germline, CDR1 is SGHTA and CDR2 is FQGNSA. This CDR3 is built from 13 residues. The CDR3 region is CASSLVAARDLFF. The CDR3 bases are TGTGCCAGCAGCTTAGTGGCAGCGCGAGATCTGTTTTTT.

This clonotype was picked up a small number of times. This sequence joins TRBV2 and TRBJ2-2; D not certain. The CDR3 consists of 15 residues. V was pared by 0 bases and J by 0 bases, with 5 bases between. Germline lookup yields CDR1 SNHLY and CDR2 FYNNEI. The CDR3 loop is CASSEAYANTGELFF. The CDR3 nucleotides read TGTGCCAGCAGTGAAGCGTACGCGAACACCGGGGAGCTGTTTTTT.

This clonotype came up a few times. CDR3 residues: CASIRGPSTDTQYF. The CDR3 nucleotides are TGCGCCAGCATACGCGGGCCTAGCACAGATACGCAGTATTTT. V gene TRBV5-1 combines with J gene TRBJ2-3; a possible D gene is TRBD2 (5 bases). V was cut by 6 bases and J by 0 bases, with 11 bases left in between. Germline V lookup: CDR1 SGHRS, CDR2 YFSETQ. There are 14 residues in the CDR3.

For the CDR3, the DNA is TGCGCCAGCAGCCCCTCGCGGGGCCAGTACGAGCAGTACTTC. Amino acids: CASSPSRGQYEQYF. The chain carries TRBV5-1 and TRBJ2-7; TRBD2 might be the D (6 bases). Germline V lookup: CDR1 SGHRS, CDR2 YFSETQ. The CDR3 has 14 amino acids. Trimming took 4 bases from V and 4 from J, leaving 15 bases between them.

V and J are TRBV20-1 and TRBJ2-1; 9 bases map to TRBD2. The CDR3 runs to 12 residues. Germline V gives CDR1 DFQATT, CDR2 SNEGSKA (reference sequence). V was pared by 7 bases and J by 6 bases, with 4 bases of the junction left unmatched. DNA for the CDR3: TGCAGTGAGGGCGGGAGGGCCAATGAGCAGTTCTTC. Protein sequence: CSEGGRANEQFF.

The chain uses TRBV21-1 and TRBJ1-2. TRBV21-1 is recorded as a pseudogene. The CDR3 consists of 13 residues. This chain's CDR3 is CASSKVRNYGYTF. The CDR3 nucleotides are TGTGCCAGCAGCAAAGTTAGGAACTATGGCTACACCTTC.

The chain has TRBV24-1 and TRBJ2-1; 9 bases line up with TRBD2. V dropped 9 bases and J dropped 6; count of bases not matched to a gene: 8. This CDR3 spans 14 amino acids. The germline CDR1 and CDR2 sequences are KGHDR and SFDVKD. The CDR3 sequence: CATRPAGGTNEQFF. Here the CDR3 DNA reads TGTGCCACCCGACCCGCGGGAGGGACCAATGAGCAGTTCTTC.